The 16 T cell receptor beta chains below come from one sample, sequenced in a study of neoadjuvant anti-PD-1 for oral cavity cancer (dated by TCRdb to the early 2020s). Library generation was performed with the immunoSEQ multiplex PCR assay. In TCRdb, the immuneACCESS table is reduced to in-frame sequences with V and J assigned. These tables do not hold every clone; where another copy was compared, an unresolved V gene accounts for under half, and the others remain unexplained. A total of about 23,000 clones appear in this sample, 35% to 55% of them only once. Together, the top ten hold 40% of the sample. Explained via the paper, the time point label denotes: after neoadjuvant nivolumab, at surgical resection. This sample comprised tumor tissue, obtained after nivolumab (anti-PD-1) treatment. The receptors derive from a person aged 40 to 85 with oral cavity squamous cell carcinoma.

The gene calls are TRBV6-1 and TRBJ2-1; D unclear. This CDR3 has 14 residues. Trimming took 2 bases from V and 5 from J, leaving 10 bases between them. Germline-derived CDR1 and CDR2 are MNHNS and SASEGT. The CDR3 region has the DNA TGTGCCAGCAGTGAACGGTGGAGTCACAATGAGCAGTTCTTC. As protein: CASSERWSHNEQFF.

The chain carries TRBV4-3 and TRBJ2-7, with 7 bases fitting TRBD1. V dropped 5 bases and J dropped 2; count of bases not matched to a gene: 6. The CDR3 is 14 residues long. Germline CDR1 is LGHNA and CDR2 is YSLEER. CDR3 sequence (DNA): TGCGCCAGCAGCGGGAACAGGGGCGCCTACGAGCAGTACTTC. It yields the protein CASSGNRGAYEQYF.

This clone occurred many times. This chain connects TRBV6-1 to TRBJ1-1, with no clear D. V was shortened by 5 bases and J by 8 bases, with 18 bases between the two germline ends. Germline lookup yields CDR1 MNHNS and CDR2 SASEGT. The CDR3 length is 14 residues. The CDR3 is CASSHIIPDPEAFF. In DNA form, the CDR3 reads TGTGCCAGCAGTCACATCATCCCCGACCCCGAAGCTTTCTTT.

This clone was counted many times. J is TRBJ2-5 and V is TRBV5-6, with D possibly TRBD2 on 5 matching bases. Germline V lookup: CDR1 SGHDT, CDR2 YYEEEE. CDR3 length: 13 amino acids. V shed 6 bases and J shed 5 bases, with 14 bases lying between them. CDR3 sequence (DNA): TGTGCCAGCAACGAAGGGTGGAGGGAGACCCAGTACTTC. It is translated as CASNEGWRETQYF.

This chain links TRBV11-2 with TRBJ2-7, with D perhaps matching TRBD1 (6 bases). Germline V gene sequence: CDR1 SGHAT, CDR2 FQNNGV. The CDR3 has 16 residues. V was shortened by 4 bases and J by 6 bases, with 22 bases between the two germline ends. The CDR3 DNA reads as TGTGCCAGCAGCTATCTCGGGTCAGGGGTAGGAAGCGAGCAGTACTTC. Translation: CASSYLGSGVGSEQYF.

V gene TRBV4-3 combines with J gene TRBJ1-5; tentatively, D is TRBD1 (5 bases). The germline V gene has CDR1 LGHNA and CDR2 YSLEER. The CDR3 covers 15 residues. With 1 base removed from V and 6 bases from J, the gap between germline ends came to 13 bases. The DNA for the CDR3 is TGCGCCAGCAGCCAAGGTGTAGGGACCCCTCAGCCCCAGCATTTT. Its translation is CASSQGVGTPQPQHF.

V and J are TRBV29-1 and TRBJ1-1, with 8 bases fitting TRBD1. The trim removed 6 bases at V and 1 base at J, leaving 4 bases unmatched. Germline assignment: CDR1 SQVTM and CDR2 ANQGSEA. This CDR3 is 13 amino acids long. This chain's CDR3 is CSVPGTGNTEAFF. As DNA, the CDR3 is TGCAGCGTGCCCGGGACAGGGAACACTGAAGCTTTCTTT.

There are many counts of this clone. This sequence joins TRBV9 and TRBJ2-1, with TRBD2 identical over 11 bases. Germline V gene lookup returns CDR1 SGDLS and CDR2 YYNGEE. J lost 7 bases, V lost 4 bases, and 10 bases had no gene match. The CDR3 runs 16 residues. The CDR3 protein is CASSPSPRLAGNEQFF. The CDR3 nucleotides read TGTGCCAGCAGCCCCTCTCCCCGACTAGCGGGGAATGAGCAGTTCTTC.

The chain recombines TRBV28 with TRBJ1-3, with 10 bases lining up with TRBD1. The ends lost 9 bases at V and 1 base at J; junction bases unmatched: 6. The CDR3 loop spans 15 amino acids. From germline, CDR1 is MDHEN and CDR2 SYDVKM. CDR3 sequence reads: CASGTGEFSGNTIYF. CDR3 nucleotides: TGTGCCAGTGGGACAGGGGAGTTTTCTGGAAACACCATATATTTT.

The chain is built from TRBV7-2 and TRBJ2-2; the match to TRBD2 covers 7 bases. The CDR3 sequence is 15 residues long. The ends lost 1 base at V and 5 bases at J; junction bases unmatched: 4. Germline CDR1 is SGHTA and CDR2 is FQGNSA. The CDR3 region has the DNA TGTGCCAGCAGCTTAGATCGGGGGGTTACCGGGGAGCTGTTTTTT. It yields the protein CASSLDRGVTGELFF.

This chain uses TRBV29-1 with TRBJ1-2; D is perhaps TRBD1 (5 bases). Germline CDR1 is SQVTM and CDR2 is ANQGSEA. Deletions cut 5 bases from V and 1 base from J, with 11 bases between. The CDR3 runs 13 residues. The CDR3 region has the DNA TGCAGCGTTTTCACGCAGGGTAACTATGGCTACACCTTC. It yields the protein CSVFTQGNYGYTF.

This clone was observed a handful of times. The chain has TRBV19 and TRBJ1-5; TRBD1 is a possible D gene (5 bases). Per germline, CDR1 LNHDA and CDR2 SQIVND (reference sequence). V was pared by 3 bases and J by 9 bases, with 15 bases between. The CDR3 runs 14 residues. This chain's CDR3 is CASSMMGTGVPQHF. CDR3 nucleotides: TGTGCCAGTAGTATGATGGGGACCGGGGTGCCCCAGCATTTT.

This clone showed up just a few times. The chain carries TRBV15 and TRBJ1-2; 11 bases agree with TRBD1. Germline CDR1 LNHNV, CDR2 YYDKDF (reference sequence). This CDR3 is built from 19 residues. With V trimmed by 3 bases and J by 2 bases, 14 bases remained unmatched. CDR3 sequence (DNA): TGTGCCACCAGCAGGGGACAGGGGGAGCTACAAGTCGGAAACTATGGCTACACCTTC. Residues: CATSRGQGELQVGNYGYTF.

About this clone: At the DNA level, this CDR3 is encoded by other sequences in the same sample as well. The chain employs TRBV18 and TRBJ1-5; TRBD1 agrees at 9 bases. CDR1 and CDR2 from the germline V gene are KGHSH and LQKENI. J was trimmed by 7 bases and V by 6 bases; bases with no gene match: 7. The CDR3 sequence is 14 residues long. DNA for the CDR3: TGTGCCAGCTCGTCACAGGGGGCCGGACAGCCCCAGCATTTT. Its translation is CASSSQGAGQPQHF.

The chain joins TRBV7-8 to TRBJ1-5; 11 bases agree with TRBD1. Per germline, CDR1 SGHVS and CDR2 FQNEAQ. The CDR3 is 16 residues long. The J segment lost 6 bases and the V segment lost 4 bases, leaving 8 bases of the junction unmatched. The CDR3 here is CASSYPDRGLGQPQHF. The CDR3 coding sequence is TGTGCCAGCAGCTACCCGGACAGGGGGCTAGGTCAGCCCCAGCATTTT. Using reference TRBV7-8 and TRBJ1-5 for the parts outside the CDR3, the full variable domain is GAGVSQSPRYKVAKRGQDVALRCDPISGHVSLFWYQQALGQGPEFLTYFQNEAQLDKSGLPSDRFFAERPEGSVSTLKIQRTQQEDSAVYLCASSYPDRGLGQPQHFGDGTRLSIL.

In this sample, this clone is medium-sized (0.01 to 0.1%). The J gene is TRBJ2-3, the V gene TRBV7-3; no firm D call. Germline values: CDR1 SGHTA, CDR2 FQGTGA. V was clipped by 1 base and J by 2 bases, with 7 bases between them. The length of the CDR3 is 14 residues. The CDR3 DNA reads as TGTGCCAGCAGCTTAATTGCGAACACAGATACGCAGTATTTT. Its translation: CASSLIANTDTQYF.